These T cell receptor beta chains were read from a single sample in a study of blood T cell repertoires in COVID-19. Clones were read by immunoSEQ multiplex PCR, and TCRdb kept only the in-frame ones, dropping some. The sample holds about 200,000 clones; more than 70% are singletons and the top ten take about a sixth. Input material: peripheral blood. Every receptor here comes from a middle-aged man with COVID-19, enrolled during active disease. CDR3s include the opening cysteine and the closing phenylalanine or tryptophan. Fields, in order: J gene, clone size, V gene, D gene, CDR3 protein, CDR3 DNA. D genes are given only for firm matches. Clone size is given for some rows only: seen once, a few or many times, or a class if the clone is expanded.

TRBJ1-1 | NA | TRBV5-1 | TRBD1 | CASSLTGTGNTEAFF | TGCGCCAGCAGCTTGACCGGGACAGGGAACACTGAAGCTTTCTTT
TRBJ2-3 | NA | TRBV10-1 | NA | CASIGGRGTDTQYF | TGCGCCAGCATTGGAGGGCGGGGCACAGATACGCAGTATTTT
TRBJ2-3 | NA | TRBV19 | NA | CASSIQGTDTQYF | TGTGCCAGTAGTATACAGGGCACAGATACGCAGTATTTT
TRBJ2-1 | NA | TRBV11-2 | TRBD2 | CASSLSGRGYNEQFF | TGTGCCAGCAGCTTAAGCGGGAGAGGGTACAATGAGCAGTTCTTC
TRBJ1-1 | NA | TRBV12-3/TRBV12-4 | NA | CASSFNRIVEAFF | TGTGCCAGCAGTTTCAACAGGATAGTTGAAGCTTTCTTT
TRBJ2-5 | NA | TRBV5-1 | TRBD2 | CASSLRTSGIETQYF | TGCGCCAGCAGCTTGCGGACTAGCGGGATTGAGACCCAGTACTTC
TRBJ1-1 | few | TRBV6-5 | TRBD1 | CASSSRTGNTEAFF | TGTGCCAGCAGTTCCCGGACAGGGAACACTGAAGCTTTCTTT
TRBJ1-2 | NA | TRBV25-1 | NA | CASSEPGHGYGYTF | TGTGCCAGCAGTGAACCCGGACATGGCTATGGCTACACCTTC
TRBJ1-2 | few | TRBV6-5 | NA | CASSYLTAANYGYTF | TGTGCCAGCAGTTACCTGACAGCAGCTAACTATGGCTACACCTTC
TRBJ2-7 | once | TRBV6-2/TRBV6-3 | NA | CASSYSGSSYEQYF | TGTGCCAGCAGTTACTCGGGGAGCTCCTACGAGCAGTACTTC
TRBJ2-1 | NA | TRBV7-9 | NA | CASSLALTGLSYNEQFF | TGTGCCAGCAGCTTAGCTTTGACAGGACTCTCCTACAATGAGCAGTTCTTC
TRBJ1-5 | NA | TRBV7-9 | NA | CASSLGRGGNQPQHF | TGTGCCAGCAGCTTAGGCAGGGGTGGCAATCAGCCCCAGCATTTT
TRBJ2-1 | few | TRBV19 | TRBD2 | CASSIGTSGGSYNEQFF | TGTGCCAGTAGTATAGGGACTAGCGGGGGTTCCTACAATGAGCAGTTCTTC
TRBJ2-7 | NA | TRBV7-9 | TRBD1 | CASSQDRLAHEQYF | TGTGCCAGCAGTCAGGACAGGTTAGCCCACGAGCAGTACTTC
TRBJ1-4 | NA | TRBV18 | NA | CASSPLNSLNEKLFF | TGTGCCAGCTCACCACTGAACAGTCTTAATGAAAAACTGTTTTTT
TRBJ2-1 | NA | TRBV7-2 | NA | CASSLGSVASSYNEQFF | TGTGCCAGCAGCTTAGGATCTGTAGCCAGCTCCTACAATGAGCAGTTCTTC
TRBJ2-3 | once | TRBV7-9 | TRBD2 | CASPTGGSTDTQYF | TGTGCCAGCCCGACGGGAGGGAGCACAGATACGCAGTATTTT
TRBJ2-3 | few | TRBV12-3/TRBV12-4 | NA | CASAFRGYHTQYF | TGTGCCAGCGCATTCAGAGGTTACCATACGCAGTATTTT
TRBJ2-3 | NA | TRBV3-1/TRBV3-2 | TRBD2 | CASKGTSGSIDTDTQYF | TGTGCCAGCAAGGGGACTAGCGGGTCAATCGATACAGATACGCAGTATTTT
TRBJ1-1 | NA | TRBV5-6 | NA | CASQPVTGLGTEAFF | TGTGCCAGCCAACCAGTTACAGGGCTGGGCACTGAAGCTTTCTTT
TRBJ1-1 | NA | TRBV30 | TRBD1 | CAWSSQGASTEAFF | TGTGCCTGGAGTTCCCAGGGGGCTAGCACTGAAGCTTTCTTT
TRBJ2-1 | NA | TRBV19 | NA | CASSIGRVMNEQFF | TGTGCCAGTAGTATAGGCAGGGTAATGAATGAGCAGTTCTTC
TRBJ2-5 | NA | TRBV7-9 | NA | CASSLGHQQETQYF | TGTGCCAGCAGCCTGGGACATCAGCAAGAGACCCAGTACTTC
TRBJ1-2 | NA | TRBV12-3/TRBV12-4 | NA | CASSPGQYGYTF | TGTGCCAGCAGCCCTGGACAATATGGCTACACCTTC
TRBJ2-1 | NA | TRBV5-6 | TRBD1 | CASSLVRQGVIEQFF | TGTGCCAGCAGCTTGGTGCGACAGGGGGTTATTGAGCAGTTCTTC
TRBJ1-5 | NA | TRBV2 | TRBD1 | CASSEGTGGNQPQHF | TGTGCCAGCAGCGAAGGGACAGGGGGAAATCAGCCCCAGCATTTT
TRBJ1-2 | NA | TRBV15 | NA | CATRQGSEVGYTF | TGTGCCACCAGGCAGGGGAGTGAGGTTGGCTACACCTTC
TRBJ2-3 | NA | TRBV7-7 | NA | CASSLNPGGTDTQYF | TGTGCCAGCAGCTTGAATCCAGGGGGCACAGATACGCAGTATTTT
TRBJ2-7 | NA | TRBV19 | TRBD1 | CASSMTGASGEQYF | TGTGCCAGTAGTATGACAGGGGCCTCGGGGGAGCAGTACTTC
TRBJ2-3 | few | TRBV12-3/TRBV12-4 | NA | CASRTGTSDTQYF | TGTGCCAGCAGGACCGGGACTTCAGATACGCAGTATTTT
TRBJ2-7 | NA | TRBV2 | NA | CASSPTYEQYF | TGTGCCAGCAGTCCTACCTACGAGCAGTACTTC
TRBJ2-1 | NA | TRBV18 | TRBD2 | CASSPSGDSYNEQFF | TGTGCCAGCTCACCAAGCGGGGACTCCTACAATGAGCAGTTCTTC
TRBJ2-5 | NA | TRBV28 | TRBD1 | CASLGTDQETQYF | TGTGCCAGCCTCGGGACAGATCAAGAGACCCAGTACTTC
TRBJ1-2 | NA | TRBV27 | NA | CASSPRGPYGYTF | TGTGCCAGCAGCCCCCGCGGGCCTTATGGCTACACCTTC
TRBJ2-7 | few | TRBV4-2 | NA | CASSQEQGLGEQYF | TGTGCCAGCAGCCAAGAACAGGGTTTGGGCGAGCAGTACTTC
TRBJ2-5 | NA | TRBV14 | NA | CASSPLQGMGETQYF | TGTGCCAGCAGCCCCCTTCAGGGGATGGGGGAGACCCAGTACTTC
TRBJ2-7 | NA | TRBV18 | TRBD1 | CASSGTAAGSYEQYF | TGTGCCAGCTCAGGGACAGCGGCTGGCTCCTACGAGCAGTACTTC
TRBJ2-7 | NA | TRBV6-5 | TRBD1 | CASRTGPYEQYF | TGTGCCAGCCGGACAGGACCTTACGAGCAGTACTTC
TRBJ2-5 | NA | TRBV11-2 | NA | CASRKGEETQYF | TGTGCCAGCAGAAAGGGGGAAGAGACCCAGTACTTC
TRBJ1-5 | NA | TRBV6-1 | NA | CASSERKGYQPQHF | TGTGCCAGCAGTGAAAGGAAGGGGTATCAGCCCCAGCATTTT
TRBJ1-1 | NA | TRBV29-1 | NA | CSVENSEAFF | TGCAGCGTTGAGAACAGTGAAGCTTTCTTT
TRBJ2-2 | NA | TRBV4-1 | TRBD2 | CASSQDTGGANTGELFF | TGCGCCAGCAGCCAAGATACCGGGGGGGCGAACACCGGGGAGCTGTTTTTT
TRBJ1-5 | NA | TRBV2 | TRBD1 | CASSPGTGGQPQHF | TGTGCCAGCAGCCCCGGGACAGGGGGGCAGCCCCAGCATTTT
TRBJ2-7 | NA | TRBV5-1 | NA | CASSLAIGGLHEQYF | TGCGCCAGCAGCTTGGCCATTGGGGGGTTGCACGAGCAGTACTTC
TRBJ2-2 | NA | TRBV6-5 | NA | CASGPSGGSGELFF | TGTGCCAGCGGCCCTAGTGGAGGGTCCGGGGAGCTGTTTTTT
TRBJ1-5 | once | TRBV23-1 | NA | CASSQLGSYQPQHF | TGCGCCAGCAGTCAACTAGGTTCTTATCAGCCCCAGCATTTT
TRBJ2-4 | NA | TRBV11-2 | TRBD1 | CASSFDHRGGKNIQYF | TGTGCCAGCAGCTTCGACCACAGGGGTGGCAAAAACATTCAGTACTTC
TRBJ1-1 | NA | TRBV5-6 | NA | CASSAGLGLTEAFF | TGTGCCAGCAGCGCGGGACTGGGGCTCACTGAAGCTTTCTTT
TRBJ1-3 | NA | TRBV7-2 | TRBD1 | CASSRDRVPGNTIYF | TGTGCCAGCAGCAGGGACAGGGTCCCTGGAAACACCATATATTTT
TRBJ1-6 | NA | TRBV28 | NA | CASSLTQGTLNSPFHF | TGTGCCAGCAGTTTAACACAGGGTACTCTGAATTCACCCTTCCACTTT
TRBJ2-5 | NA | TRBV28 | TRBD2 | CASSFLGSGGETQYF | TGTGCCAGCAGTTTTCTGGGTAGCGGGGGTGAGACCCAGTACTTC
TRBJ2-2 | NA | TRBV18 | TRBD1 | CASTGQQGTGELFF | TGTGCCAGCACAGGCCAACAGGGGACCGGGGAGCTGTTTTTT
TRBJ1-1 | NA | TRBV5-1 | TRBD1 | CASSPRDRGGNTEAFF | TGCGCCAGCAGCCCCCGGGACAGGGGTGGGAACACTGAAGCTTTCTTT
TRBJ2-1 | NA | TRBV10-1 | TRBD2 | CASSPSGSSYNEQFF | TGCGCCAGCAGCCCTAGCGGGAGCTCCTACAATGAGCAGTTCTTC
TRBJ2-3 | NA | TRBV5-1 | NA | CASSGGGPTDTQYF | TGCGCCAGCAGTGGTGGGGGCCCCACAGATACGCAGTATTTT